The 21 T cell receptor beta chains listed next were all sequenced from one sample in a study of T cell responses to AZD1222 COVID-19 vaccine (dated by TCRdb to 2020 to 2023). The meaning of the sample's time point label: about 28 days (+/-7) after the second vaccine dose. The library was obtained by the immunoSEQ multiplex PCR assay. The table comes from immuneACCESS by way of TCRdb, which keeps in-frame sequences with V and J called. Part of the clones is missing from these tables; in studies checked, under half for an unresolved V gene and the rest for unknown reasons. Recorded for this sample are approximately 110,000 clones; about 90% of them occurred a single time. Clones ranked in the top ten supply approximately 8% of the sample. This specimen was peripheral blood, taken 28 days after the second AZD1222 dose. Receptors originate from an adult who received the AZD1222 COVID-19 vaccine.

The V and J genes are TRBV11-3 and TRBJ2-1; a possible D gene is TRBD1 (5 bases). This CDR3 spans 17 amino acids. V was pared by 4 bases and J by 0 bases, with 16 bases between. The germline V gene encodes CDR1 SGHNT and CDR2 YENEEA. Written as DNA, the CDR3 is TGTGCCAGCAGCTCAGATCAGGGCAAAAGCTCCTACAATGAGCAGTTCTTC. This gives the protein CASSSDQGKSSYNEQFF.

The rearrangement uses TRBV7-2 and TRBJ1-5; 11 bases line up with TRBD1. The CDR3 is 14 residues long. The germline gives CDR1 SGHTA, CDR2 FQGNSA. With 5 bases clipped from V and 10 bases from J, the junction kept 7 bases outside the gene matches. The CDR3 nucleotides are TGTGCCAGCAGCCGCGGGACAGGGGGTGATCCCCAGCATTTT. As protein: CASSRGTGGDPQHF.

The J gene is TRBJ2-7, the V gene TRBV29-1; weak D call: TRBD1 (5 bases). V gave up 0 bases and J gave up 2 bases, with 14 bases separating them. The CDR3 has 15 residues. Germline CDR1 is SQVTM and CDR2 is ANQGSEA. The CDR3 region is CSVEDRYRQTYEQYF. The CDR3 DNA sequence: TGCAGCGTTGAAGATCGGTATCGACAGACCTACGAGCAGTACTTC.

The chain combines TRBV24-1 with TRBJ2-1; D is possibly TRBD1 (5 bases). There are 14 residues in the CDR3. Per the germline V gene, CDR1 is KGHDR and CDR2 is SFDVKD. Trimming took off 0 bases at V and 6 bases at J, with 8 bases between the two ends. The CDR3 region has the DNA TGTGCCACCAGTGATTTGGTCAGGGTCAATGAGCAGTTCTTC. Translated: CATSDLVRVNEQFF.

CDR3 bases: TGTGCCAGTAGTGCTGGAAGCGCCCAAGATACGCAGTATTTT. Translation: CASSAGSAQDTQYF. The rearrangement joins TRBV19 to TRBJ2-3; D remains unclear. In germline, CDR1 is LNHDA, CDR2 SQIVND (reference sequence). V was cut by 5 bases and J by 5 bases, with 14 bases left in between. This CDR3 spans 14 amino acids.

V and J are TRBV28 and TRBJ1-2, with D hard to call. From germline, CDR1 is MDHEN and CDR2 SYDVKM. This CDR3 is built from 15 residues. V was clipped by 2 bases and J by 6 bases, with 16 bases between them. This chain's CDR3 is CASSLVGRSRHGYTF. The CDR3 DNA follows: TGTGCCAGCAGTTTAGTGGGCAGATCCCGGCATGGCTACACCTTC.

The J gene is TRBJ1-2, the V gene TRBV6-1; D unresolved. Trimming removed 1 base at V and 4 bases at J, with 4 bases between. This CDR3 contains 12 residues. The germline V gene encodes CDR1 MNHNS and CDR2 SASEGT. The chain's CDR3 is CASSEGPYGYTF. The DNA for the CDR3 is TGTGCCAGCAGTGAAGGTCCCTATGGCTACACCTTC.

For the CDR3, the DNA is TGTGCCAGCAGCCAAGTCCCGGGGGGCGAGACAGGCCCGGTGATTTCACCCCTCCACTTT. Protein product: CASSQVPGGETGPVISPLHF. This chain links TRBV3-1 (or the pseudogene TRBV3-2) with TRBJ1-6, with D possibly TRBD1 on 6 matching bases. Germline V gene data show CDR1 as LGHDT and CDR2 as YNNKEL (reference sequence). V shed 1 base and J shed 9 bases, with 28 bases lying between them. CDR3 size: 20 residues.

This sequence joins TRBV2 and TRBJ1-5; D is unclear. The V end lost 2 bases, the J end lost 0 bases, and 8 bases lay between the germline ends. CDR3 length: 15 amino acids. CDR1 is SNHLY and CDR2 is FYNNEI in the germline V gene. CDR3 loop: CASSELVNSNQPQHF. As DNA, the CDR3 is TGTGCCAGCAGTGAATTGGTGAATAGCAATCAGCCCCAGCATTTT.

CDR3 protein: CASSIEGNEQFF. The CDR3 region has the DNA TGTGCCAGTAGTATAGAGGGCAATGAGCAGTTCTTC. The J gene is TRBJ2-1, the V gene TRBV19; D is unresolved. CDR3 length equals 12 residues. V was clipped by 0 bases and J by 6 bases, with 3 bases between them. From germline, CDR1 is LNHDA and CDR2 SQIVND (reference sequence).

CDR3 protein: CASSSPRQGEKLFF. The CDR3 DNA reads TGTGCCAGCAGCAGTCCGCGACAGGGAGAAAAACTGTTTTTT. The chain couples TRBV5-5 to TRBJ1-4; 7 nucleotides line up with TRBD1. The CDR3 length is 14 residues. With V trimmed by 4 bases and J by 8 bases, 8 bases remained unmatched. CDR1 and CDR2 (germline): SGHKS, YYEKEE (reference sequence).

The chain recombines TRBV7-2 with TRBJ2-3; TRBD2 agrees at 9 bases. V lost 1 base and J lost 5; bases outside the gene matches: 7. The germline V gene has CDR1 SGHTA and CDR2 FQGNSA. The CDR3 loop spans 16 amino acids. In DNA form, the CDR3 reads TGTGCCAGCAGCTTAGGACCCCTAGCGGGACAAGATACGCAGTATTTT. Protein product: CASSLGPLAGQDTQYF.

The chain is built from TRBV4-1 and TRBJ2-2; 8 nucleotides agree with TRBD1. The ends lost 3 bases at V and 1 base at J; junction bases unmatched: 4. The germline V gene has CDR1 MGHRA and CDR2 YSYEKL. This CDR3 comprises 16 residues. The CDR3 loop reads CASSQTDRENTGELFF. As DNA, the CDR3 is TGCGCCAGCAGCCAGACGGACAGGGAGAACACCGGGGAGCTGTTTTTT.

V gene TRBV28 combines with J gene TRBJ1-2, with 8 positions matching TRBD1. Germline V gene sequence: CDR1 MDHEN, CDR2 SYDVKM. V lost 7 bases to trimming and J lost 8 bases; unmatched junction nucleotides: 9. This CDR3 spans 13 amino acids. The chain's CDR3 is CASKNQGAVGYTF. The CDR3 region has the DNA TGTGCCAGCAAGAACCAGGGGGCCGTAGGCTACACCTTC.

J is TRBJ2-6 and V is TRBV5-4; no reliable D call. The CDR3 has 14 residues. V lost 3 bases and J lost 2, with 6 bases in between. In germline, CDR1 is SGHNT, CDR2 YYREEE (reference sequence). CDR3 coding DNA: TGTGCCAGCAGCTCGCCAACTGGGGCCAACGTCCTGACTTTC. Translated: CASSSPTGANVLTF.

The V and J genes are TRBV7-9 and TRBJ1-1; 7 nucleotides line up with TRBD1. The CDR3 runs to 14 residues. The germline gives CDR1 SEHNR, CDR2 FQNEAQ (reference sequence). The junction had 3 bases not matched to a gene; V was cut back by 1 base and J by 4 bases. This CDR3 reads CASSLEQGSTEAFF. The CDR3 DNA reads as TGTGCCAGCAGCTTAGAACAGGGGAGCACTGAAGCTTTCTTT.

This clone showed up just once. CDR3 protein: CATSVTPSGSHNEQFF. In DNA, the CDR3 is TGTGCCACCAGTGTCACCCCTAGCGGGAGCCACAATGAGCAGTTCTTC. The V gene is TRBV24-1, the J gene TRBJ2-1; 10 bases line up with TRBD2. Germline V gene sequence: CDR1 KGHDR, CDR2 SFDVKD. The V and J ends lost 5 bases and 5 bases, in that order; junction bases with no gene match: 8. This CDR3 spans 16 amino acids.

The genes are TRBV28 and TRBJ2-3; D is possibly TRBD2 (6 bases). The V gene's germline CDR1 is MDHEN and CDR2 SYDVKM. This CDR3 is built from 16 residues. Deletions cut 1 base from V and 0 bases from J, with 11 bases between. The CDR3 loop reads CASSLFTGDSTDTQYF. For the CDR3, the DNA is TGTGCCAGCAGTTTATTTACGGGGGACAGCACAGATACGCAGTATTTT.

This chain links TRBV5-4 with TRBJ1-2; weak D call: TRBD1 (5 bases). The CDR3 is 12 amino acids. The V gene's germline CDR1 is SGHNT and CDR2 YYREEE (reference sequence). V was cut by 2 bases and J by 7 bases, with 9 bases left in between. The CDR3 loop is CASSLPGRGYTF. The CDR3 DNA sequence: TGTGCCAGCAGCTTACCGGGACGTGGCTACACCTTC. The full variable domain, in which reference TRBV5-4 and TRBJ1-2 provide the parts outside the CDR3, is ETGVTQSPTHLIKTRGQQVTLRCSSQSGHNTVSWYQQALGQGPQFIFQYYREEENGRGNFPPRFSGLQFPNYSSELNVNALELDDSALYLCASSLPGRGYTFGSGTRLTVV.

The chain has TRBV5-1 and TRBJ1-2; D unclear. Germline CDR1 SGHRS, CDR2 YFSETQ. CDR3 size: 13 residues. V was shortened by 0 bases and J by 7 bases, with 10 bases between the two germline ends. The DNA for the CDR3 is TGCGCCAGCAGCTTGGTCCTAGGTGGTGGCTACACCTTC. It translates to CASSLVLGGGYTF.

This chain links TRBV3-1 (or the pseudogene TRBV3-2) with TRBJ2-2; D remains unclear. CDR1 is LGHDT and CDR2 is YNNKEL in the germline V gene (reference sequence). Trimming took off 0 bases at V and 7 bases at J, with 21 bases between the two ends. The CDR3 spans 18 residues. The CDR3 nucleotides read TGTGCCAGCAGCCAAGACCCCTCCCATTCGGGTATGAACGGGGAGCTGTTTTTT. Translation: CASSQDPSHSGMNGELFF.